A single sample gave rise to the 21 T cell receptor beta chains below, sequenced in a study of identical twins. TCRdb recomputed calls from the 5' RACE reads with MiXCR, one row per CDR3 protein. The table has about 920,000 distinct CDR3 sequences, 10% to 15% seen once; the top ten hold about 1.5%. These same records also appear under a second study, on yellow fever vaccine responses in identical twins.

The sequencing sample was made of PBMCs. The receptors derive from a woman aged 18-29 years in good health.

In its sample, this clonotype was seen a few times. The chain employs TRBV14 and TRBJ2-7; 7 bases line up with TRBD1. The length of the CDR3 is 15 residues. The germline V gene encodes CDR1 SGHDN and CDR2 FVKESK. The V and J ends lost 3 bases and 3 bases, in that order; junction bases with no gene match: 8. CDR3 sequence reads: CASSHDNRDSYEQYF. CDR3 sequence (DNA): TGTGCCAGCAGCCATGACAACCGGGACAGCTACGAGCAGTACTTC.

The CDR3 coding sequence is TGTGCCAGCAGCTCCACTGGGCTAGCCGGGAATGAGCAGTTCTTC. It translates to CASSSTGLAGNEQFF. V and J are TRBV7-3 and TRBJ2-1; tentatively, D is TRBD2 (5 bases). V gave up 4 bases and J gave up 7 bases, with 17 bases separating them. Germline assignment: CDR1 SGHTA and CDR2 FQGTGA. CDR3 size: 15 residues.

This chain connects TRBV2 to TRBJ2-1; 11 bases are shared with TRBD2. Germline trimming cut 7 bases from V and 8 bases from J; bases unmatched to any gene: 19. CDR3 length: 18 residues. Looked up from germline, CDR1 is SNHLY and CDR2 is FYNNEI. The CDR3 here is CASTESRTSGRWGYEQFF. The CDR3 DNA sequence: TGTGCCAGCACCGAGAGTAGGACTAGCGGGCGATGGGGGTATGAGCAGTTCTTC. Drawing the rest from reference TRBV2 and TRBJ2-1, the complete variable domain is EPEVTQTPSHQVTQMGQEVILRCVPISNHLYFYWYRQILGQKVEFLVSFYNNEISEKSEIFDDQFSVERPDGSNFTLKIRSTKLEDSAMYFCASTESRTSGRWGYEQFFGPGTRLTVL.

The chain couples TRBV19 to TRBJ1-1, with D unresolved. Trimming removed 5 bases at V and 6 bases at J, with 16 bases between. From germline, CDR1 is LNHDA and CDR2 SQIVND (reference sequence). The CDR3 has 14 residues. The CDR3, as DNA: TGTGCCAGTAGTCCCGGGTGGGTGGCGGCTGAAGCTTTCTTT. Translated: CASSPGWVAAEAFF.

V usage is TRBV20-1 and J usage is TRBJ2-3; TRBD2 matches at 13 bases. V trimming: 0 bases; J trimming: 1 base; junction bases outside the gene matches: 10. There are 19 residues in the CDR3. Germline V gene sequence: CDR1 DFQATT, CDR2 SNEGSKA (reference sequence). CDR3 nucleotide sequence: TGCAGTGCTAGAGACCCGGGACTAGCGGGGACGGTGGGCACAGATACGCAGTATTTT. Protein product: CSARDPGLAGTVGTDTQYF.

This clonotype was picked up many times. V usage is TRBV10-3 and J usage is TRBJ1-1; 7 bases fit TRBD1. The junction had 5 bases not matched to a gene; V was cut back by 6 bases and J by 1 base. The CDR3 is 14 residues long. Germline CDR1 ENHRY, CDR2 SYGVKD. CDR3 bases: TGTGCCATCAGGAAACAGGGGACGAACACTGAAGCTTTCTTT. Its protein is CAIRKQGTNTEAFF.

The table lists this clonotype with a few counts. This chain links TRBV7-8 with TRBJ1-2; tentative D call: TRBD1 (6 bases). Trimming cost V 7 bases and J 3 bases, with 15 bases left between them. CDR1 is SGHVS and CDR2 is FQNEAQ in the germline V gene. This CDR3 region has 14 residues. CDR3 sequence: CASTISGVDYGYTF. The DNA for the CDR3 is TGTGCCAGCACCATCTCAGGGGTAGACTATGGCTACACCTTC.

Only a few counts were recorded for this clonotype. V usage is TRBV29-1 and J usage is TRBJ1-2, with TRBD1 identical over 8 bases. Looked up from germline, CDR1 is SQVTM and CDR2 is ANQGSEA. Trimming at V came to 5 bases and at J to 6 bases, leaving 5 bases not matched to a gene. This CDR3 comprises 12 residues. The CDR3 DNA sequence: TGCAGCGTTCCGGACAGGGAAAATGGCTACACCTTC. Translation: CSVPDRENGYTF. The whole variable domain, filled in from reference TRBV29-1 and TRBJ1-2, reads SAVISQKPSRDICQRGTSLTIQCQVDSQVTMMFWYRQQPGQSLTLIATANQGSEATYESGFVIDKFPISRPNLTFSTLTVSNMSPEDSSIYLCSVPDRENGYTFGSGTRLTVV.

This clonotype was counted a few times. The V call is TRBV10-3, the J call TRBJ2-3; 8 nucleotides match TRBD2. Germline CDR1 reads ENHRY; CDR2 reads SYGVKD. The ends lost 6 bases at V and 2 bases at J; junction bases unmatched: 7. The CDR3 spans 15 residues. CDR3 amino acids: CAISGGAFLTDTQYF. The CDR3 DNA reads TGTGCCATCAGCGGGGGGGCCTTCCTCACAGATACGCAGTATTTT.

In nucleotides, the CDR3 is TGTGCCAGCAGAGGCCCGGGACAGGGTGACACCGGGGAGCTGTTTTTT. It is translated as CASRGPGQGDTGELFF. The chain employs TRBV2 and TRBJ2-2, with 9 bases fitting TRBD1. J lost 3 bases, V lost 6 bases, and 8 bases had no gene match. The CDR3 runs to 16 residues. The germline V gene has CDR1 SNHLY and CDR2 FYNNEI. The full variable domain, completed using reference TRBV2 and TRBJ2-2, is EPEVTQTPSHQVTQMGQEVILRCVPISNHLYFYWYRQILGQKVEFLVSFYNNEISEKSEIFDDQFSVERPDGSNFTLKIRSTKLEDSAMYFCASRGPGQGDTGELFFGEGSRLTVL.

The V call is TRBV7-8, the J call TRBJ1-1, with D possibly TRBD1 on 5 matching bases. V was clipped by 5 bases and J by 7 bases, with 20 bases between them. Germline assignment: CDR1 SGHVS and CDR2 FQNEAQ. The CDR3 covers 15 residues. The CDR3 reads CASSPHPDRLYEAFF. The CDR3 DNA is TGTGCCAGCAGCCCCCACCCCGACAGACTATATGAAGCTTTCTTT.

This chain joins TRBV6-5 and TRBJ2-7; perhaps TRBD1 as D (5 bases). This CDR3 has 17 residues. Germline lookup yields CDR1 MNHEY and CDR2 SVGAGI. V was pared by 2 bases and J by 2 bases, with 19 bases between. The CDR3, as DNA: TGTGCCAGCAGTTACAAGACAGCCCGATGGCCCCCCTACGAGCAGTACTTC. Translated, it gives CASSYKTARWPPYEQYF.

The CDR3 DNA follows: TGTGCCACCAGTCGAGGGACCTCTGCCGGGACCCAGTACTTC. This gives the protein CATSRGTSAGTQYF. This rearrangement joins TRBV24-1 to TRBJ2-5; D may correspond to TRBD1 or TRBD2 (5 bases each). V was pared by 6 bases and J by 7 bases, with 17 bases between. Germline CDR1 reads KGHDR; CDR2 reads SFDVKD. This CDR3 is 14 amino acids long.

This clonotype was found many times. The DNA for the CDR3 is TGTGCCAGCAGTTTAAAGGGAGGGCACCACAATGAGCAGTTCTTC. Its translation is CASSLKGGHHNEQFF. This rearrangement joins TRBV12-3 or TRBV12-4 to TRBJ2-1; 7 bases align to TRBD2. The V segment lost 2 bases and the J segment 5 bases; nucleotides outside the gene matches: 6. The CDR3 runs to 15 residues.

CDR3 protein: CASSLWGIQYF. The CDR3 coding sequence is TGTGCCAGCAGTTTATGGGGCATTCAGTACTTC. This chain connects TRBV28 to TRBJ2-4; D gene ambiguous. The CDR3 sequence is 11 residues long. Trimming shortened V by 0 bases and J by 9 bases, and 3 bases separated the two germline ends. Germline lookup yields CDR1 MDHEN and CDR2 SYDVKM. The complete variable domain, with remaining parts taken from reference TRBV28 and TRBJ2-4, reads DVKVTQSSRYLVKRTGEKVFLECVQDMDHENMFWYRQDPGLGLRLIYFSYDVKMKEKGDIPEGYSVSREKKERFSLILESASTNQTSMYLCASSLWGIQYFGAGTRLSVL.

This clonotype was observed at least ten times. This rearrangement joins TRBV10-3 to TRBJ2-2; perhaps TRBD1 as D (6 bases). This CDR3 region has 13 residues. Germline V gene sequence: CDR1 ENHRY, CDR2 SYGVKD. V gave up 8 bases and J gave up 5 bases, with 12 bases separating them. CDR3 DNA sequence: TGTGCCATCTTCCGGACAGCTACCGGGGAGCTGTTTTTT. This codes for CAIFRTATGELFF.

This clonotype has only a few counts. Just one base apart from a much larger clone, this may be a read error. The CDR3 protein is CASGYSNQPQHF. CDR3 bases: TGTGCCAGCGGGTATAGCAATCAGCCCCAGCATTTT. The chain has TRBV28 and TRBJ1-5, with unresolved D. The V gene lost 8 bases and the J gene lost 0 bases, with 5 bases spanning the gap. The V gene's germline CDR1 is MDHEN and CDR2 SYDVKM. The CDR3 runs 12 residues.

The CDR3 DNA reads TGTGCCAGCAGTTTGGCCGACAGGGATAATGGCTACACCTTC. This sequence encodes CASSLADRDNGYTF. The V and J genes are TRBV28 and TRBJ1-2; the match to TRBD1 covers 7 bases. With V trimmed by 3 bases and J by 6 bases, 7 bases remained unmatched. CDR1 and CDR2 (germline): MDHEN, SYDVKM. The CDR3 loop spans 14 amino acids.

This chain links TRBV9 with TRBJ2-5, with D hard to call. The CDR3 length is 13 residues. Germline V gives CDR1 SGDLS, CDR2 YYNGEE. Trimming cost V 4 bases and J 5 bases, with 12 bases left between them. CDR3 nucleotides: TGTGCCAGCAGCTCGGGTGAATGGGAGACCCAGTACTTC. Translated, it gives CASSSGEWETQYF. The complete variable domain, with remaining parts taken from reference TRBV9 and TRBJ2-5, reads DSGVTQTPKHLITATGQRVTLRCSPRSGDLSVYWYQQSLDQGLQFLIQYYNGEERAKGNILERFSAQQFPDLHSELNLSSLELGDSALYFCASSSGEWETQYFGPGTRLLVL.

The table lists this clonotype with many counts. The J gene is TRBJ2-7, the V gene TRBV12-3 or TRBV12-4; D remains unclear. The CDR3 covers 13 residues. Trimming took 4 bases from V and 2 from J, leaving 9 bases between them. The CDR3: CASSSRMTYEQYF. In DNA form, the CDR3 reads TGTGCCAGCAGTTCCCGGATGACCTACGAGCAGTACTTC.

The chain has TRBV18 and TRBJ1-2; D not certain. Germline assignment: CDR1 KGHSH and CDR2 LQKENI. V gave up 1 base and J gave up 6 bases, with 9 bases separating them. This CDR3 has 13 amino acids. This CDR3 is CASSPLVRDGYTF. The CDR3 coding sequence is TGTGCCAGCTCACCACTAGTCCGTGATGGCTACACCTTC.